The TCR beta chain under discussion was sequenced for a study of regulatory T cells in long-lasting Graves disease. Looking at the study overall: The criterion for persistent Graves' disease was over 5 years of antithyroid drugs with positive TSH receptor antibodies. General study findings and limits: Newly diagnosed Graves' patients had higher TCR diversity than persistent ones.

Investigators prepared the TCR beta libraries by applying iRepertoire HTBI primers and Arm-PCR of CDR3 regions. Via MiXCR, TCRdb re-called the multiplex PCR reads, giving one row per CDR3 protein. This repertoire shows 700,000 or so distinct CDR3 sequences, about 30% found once; its top ten account for around 40%. Trimming cost V 2 bases and J 1 base, with 11 bases left between them. Germline V CDR1 and CDR2: MDHEN, SYDVKM. This CDR3 has 15 residues. At least ten counts were recorded for this clonotype. The antigen is unknown. Time point denoted: persistent/refractory GD, antithyroid drugs over 5 years with positive TRAb. The TCR library used RNA extracted from PBMCs. In Xi'an, China, an endocrinology department was the source of patients.

This specimen was peripheral blood mononuclear cells (PBMCs), taken when the disease was refractory, from a patient treated with antithyroid drugs. The chain uses TRBV28 and TRBJ1-2, with D maybe TRBD1 (6 bases). The clonotype was recovered from a female donor with Graves disease. This chain's CDR3 is CASSLRGGGNYGYTF. The CDR3 DNA sequence: TGTGCCAGCAGTTTAAGGGGGGGGGGTAACTATGGCTACACCTTC.